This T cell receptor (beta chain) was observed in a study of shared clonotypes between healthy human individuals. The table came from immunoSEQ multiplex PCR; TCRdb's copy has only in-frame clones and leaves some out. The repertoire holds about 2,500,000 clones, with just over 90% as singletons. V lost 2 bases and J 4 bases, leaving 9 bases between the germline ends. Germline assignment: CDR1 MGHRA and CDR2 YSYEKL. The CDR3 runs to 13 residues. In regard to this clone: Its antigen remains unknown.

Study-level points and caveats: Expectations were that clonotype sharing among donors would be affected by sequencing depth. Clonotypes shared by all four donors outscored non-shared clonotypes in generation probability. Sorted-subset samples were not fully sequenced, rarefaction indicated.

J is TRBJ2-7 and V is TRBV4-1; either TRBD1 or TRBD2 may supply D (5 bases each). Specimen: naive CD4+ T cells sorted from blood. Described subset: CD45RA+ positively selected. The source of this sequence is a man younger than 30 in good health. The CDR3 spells CASSQNEGYEQYF. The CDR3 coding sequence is TGCGCCAGCAGCCAAAACGAGGGGTACGAGCAGTACTTC.